These 25 T cell receptor beta chains originate from one sample sequenced in a study of identical twins. Via MiXCR, TCRdb re-called the 5' RACE reads, giving one row per CDR3 protein. This sample carries more than 1.5 million distinct CDR3 sequences, less than 40% of them seen once, and the ten largest clones take roughly 0.3%. The sequenced material came from cord blood. The receptors here all came from a newborn girl in good health.

In this sample, this clonotype turned up many times. The CDR3 loop reads CASSQDRGSYNEQFF. In DNA form, the CDR3 reads TGTGCCAGCAGCCAGGACAGGGGATCCTACAATGAGCAGTTCTTC. This chain links TRBV4-2 with TRBJ2-1, with TRBD1 matching 9 bases. CDR1 and CDR2 (germline): LGHNA, YNFKEQ. Trimming at V came to 3 bases and at J to 1 base, leaving 1 base not matched to a gene. The CDR3 runs 15 residues.

In the case of this clonotype: This may come from a read error, since a much larger clone is one base off. The chain carries TRBV12-3 or TRBV12-4 and TRBJ2-7; D is ambiguous. This CDR3 is 13 amino acids long. Trimming took 5 bases from V and 5 from J, leaving 13 bases between them. The CDR3 sequence is CASSPRRPHEQYF. CDR3 nucleotide sequence: TGTGCCAGCAGTCCAAGGAGACCACACGAGCAGTACTTC.

Worth noting for this clonotype: With a much larger clone just one base away, this may be a read error. This chain uses TRBV10-3 with TRBJ2-1; 14 positions agree with TRBD2. CDR3 size: 13 residues. Germline V lookup: CDR1 ENHRY, CDR2 SYGVKD. Trimming removed 8 bases from V and 6 bases from J; junction bases left unmatched: 0. The CDR3 reads CAIGTSGSNEQFF. The DNA of the CDR3 is TGTGCCATCGGGACTAGCGGGAGCAATGAGCAGTTCTTC.

This clonotype appeared a few times. Mismatch with germline at one junction end may stem from a read error. The chain recombines TRBV5-1 with TRBJ2-3; no clear D gene. The CDR3 length is 14 residues. Germline CDR1 reads SGHRS; CDR2 reads YFSETQ. The CDR3 sequence is CASSSSTGTDTQYF. The CDR3 DNA reads TGTGCCAGCAGTTCCTCGACTGGCACAGATACGCAGTATTTT.

This clonotype turned up a few times. The gene calls are TRBV10-3 and TRBJ2-7; D remains unclear. Trimming took 5 bases from V and 1 from J, leaving 9 bases between them. From germline, CDR1 is ENHRY and CDR2 SYGVKD. This CDR3 is 13 amino acids long. The CDR3 loop reads CAISLTLSYEQYF. Here the CDR3 DNA reads TGTGCCATCAGTTTAACTCTTTCCTACGAGCAGTACTTC.

This clonotype was seen only a few times. The chain employs TRBV11-2 and TRBJ2-3, with 13 nucleotides matching TRBD2. V gave up 5 bases and J gave up 6 bases; unmatched junction bases: 8. Germline V gene lookup returns CDR1 SGHAT and CDR2 FQNNGV. The length of the CDR3 is 16 residues. The DNA for the CDR3 is TGTGCCAGCAGCCCCCGACTAGCGGGGGGCTGGGATACGCAGTATTTT. Its protein product is CASSPRLAGGWDTQYF. The whole variable domain, remainder taken from reference TRBV11-2 and TRBJ2-3, is EAGVAQSPRYKIIEKRQSVAFWCNPISGHATLYWYQQILGQGPKLLIQFQNNGVVDDSQLPKDRFSAERLKGVDSTLKIQPAKLEDSAVYLCASSPRLAGGWDTQYFGPGTRLTVL.

The chain has TRBV20-1 and TRBJ2-3; 10 bases match TRBD2. V shed 4 bases, J shed 4 bases, and the junction held 8 bases outside the gene matches. This CDR3 is built from 15 residues. Germline loops: CDR1 DFQATT, CDR2 SNEGSKA (reference sequence). CDR3 nucleotide sequence: TGCAGTGCTATTCGTCTAGCGGGAGCGGCAGATACGCAGTATTTT. Amino acid sequence: CSAIRLAGAADTQYF.

The CDR3 region is CASRLLAGAHNEQYF. DNA for the CDR3: TGTGCCAGCAGACTATTAGCGGGAGCGCACAATGAGCAGTACTTC. This chain uses TRBV3-1 with TRBJ2-7; 9 positions agree with TRBD2. The CDR3 spans 15 residues. Losses at the gene ends were 6 bases for V and 7 bases for J; bases not matched to a gene: 13. Germline V gene lookup returns CDR1 LGHDT and CDR2 YNNKEL (reference sequence).

The sample holds many counts of this clonotype. This chain joins TRBV7-9 and TRBJ1-2; D is possibly TRBD1 (6 bases). V lost 1 base and J lost 4, with 13 bases in between. This CDR3 spans 15 amino acids. Germline V CDR1 and CDR2: SEHNR, FQNEAQ (reference sequence). CDR3 loop: CASSLVAGESYGYTF. The CDR3, as DNA: TGTGCCAGCAGCTTAGTAGCAGGGGAGAGCTATGGCTACACCTTC.

In its sample, this clonotype was seen many times. The DNA of the CDR3 is TGTGCCAGCAGCGGACAGGTAACCTACGAGCAGTACTTC. Its protein is CASSGQVTYEQYF. The chain combines TRBV6-1 with TRBJ2-7; 7 positions agree with TRBD1. After removal of 6 bases from V and 2 bases from J, the junction contained 4 bases not matched to a gene. This CDR3 is built from 13 residues. Germline CDR1 is MNHNS and CDR2 is SASEGT.

The chain carries TRBV5-4 and TRBJ2-1, with TRBD1 as a possible D gene (6 bases). This CDR3 is built from 16 residues. Trimming removed 5 bases from V and 4 bases from J, with 19 bases in between. CDR1 is SGHNT, CDR2 YYREEE, per germline (reference sequence). DNA for the CDR3: TGTGCCAGCAGAGCCCCCCGGGACAATTATTACAATGAGCAGTTCTTC. Translation gives CASRAPRDNYYNEQFF.

Worth noting for this clonotype: The junction differs from germline at one of its ends, possibly a read error. The chain carries TRBV7-9 and TRBJ2-3; D remains ambiguous. Germline assignment: CDR1 SEHNR and CDR2 FQNEAQ (reference sequence). This CDR3 contains 13 residues. CDR3 coding DNA: TGTGCCAGCAGCTTAGCCGGCGCAGATACGCTGTATTTT. It specifies CASSLAGADTLYF.

The chain joins TRBV12-3 or TRBV12-4 to TRBJ1-5; D might be TRBD1 (5 bases). V lost 5 bases to trimming and J lost 2 bases, with 16 bases between them. The CDR3 is 16 amino acids. The CDR3 sequence: CASSPRGRPGNQPQHF. The CDR3 DNA sequence: TGTGCCAGCAGTCCAAGGGGACGCCCTGGCAATCAGCCCCAGCATTTT.

This clonotype has only a few counts. The chain joins TRBV7-8 to TRBJ2-5, with D uncertain. The CDR3 loop spans 13 amino acids. V was pared by 0 bases and J by 11 bases, with 13 bases between. CDR1 is SGHVS and CDR2 is FQNEAQ in the germline V gene. The CDR3 DNA reads TGTGCCAGCAGCTTAGCGGCTAGGGTTGAGCAGTACTTC. Its translation is CASSLAARVEQYF.

About this clonotype itself: A clone one base away is much larger, so this may be a read error. The chain combines TRBV29-1 with TRBJ2-5, with 9 bases identical to TRBD2. CDR1 is SQVTM, CDR2 ANQGSEA, per germline. The V segment lost 6 bases and the J segment 11 bases; nucleotides outside the gene matches: 13. The CDR3 spans 13 residues. CDR3 region: CSVERGVYNEQYF. The CDR3 DNA sequence: TGCAGCGTCGAGCGGGGGGTATACAATGAGCAGTACTTC.

This clonotype was recorded a few times. The rearrangement joins TRBV10-3 to TRBJ2-1; 10 bases line up with TRBD2. The germline V gene encodes CDR1 ENHRY and CDR2 SYGVKD. CDR3 length: 16 residues. The V and J ends lost 6 bases and 3 bases, in that order; junction bases with no gene match: 8. The DNA of the CDR3 is TGTGCCATCAGGGTGACTAGCGGGTTCTTCTACAATGAGCAGTTCTTC. It is translated as CAIRVTSGFFYNEQFF.

The CDR3 bases are TGTGCCAGCAGTTACTTGGACAGATGGGAGGGGAATCAGCCCCAGCATTTT. Its protein is CASSYLDRWEGNQPQHF. This chain connects TRBV6-6 to TRBJ1-5; TRBD1 is a possible D gene (6 bases). Trimming took off 1 base at V and 4 bases at J, with 17 bases between the two ends. The CDR3 is 17 residues long. Germline V gene sequence: CDR1 MNHNY, CDR2 SVGAGI (reference sequence).

This clonotype was counted only a few times. The chain links TRBV20-1 to TRBJ2-3; the D gene is possibly TRBD2 (6 bases). V lost 3 bases to trimming and J lost 7 bases, with 17 bases between them. The germline V gene has CDR1 DFQATT and CDR2 SNEGSKA (reference sequence). The CDR3 spans 14 residues. The CDR3 DNA follows: TGCAGTGCTAGTTGGTCCATAGGCGGGAATACGCAGTATTTT. Its translation is CSASWSIGGNTQYF.

J is TRBJ2-7 and V is TRBV27; 10 bases match TRBD2. Germline V gene lookup returns CDR1 MNHEY and CDR2 SMNVEV (reference sequence). After removal of 6 bases from V and 5 bases from J, the junction contained 4 bases not matched to a gene. This CDR3 is built from 13 residues. CDR3 coding DNA: TGTGCCAGCAGAGCGGGGGGGTCCAACGAGCAGTACTTC. Protein sequence: CASRAGGSNEQYF.

This clonotype came up a few times. This rearrangement joins TRBV27 to TRBJ1-2; D unresolved. The CDR3 consists of 15 residues. The ends were cut back, 7 bases at V and 1 base at J, with 16 bases in the middle. CDR1 and CDR2 (germline): MNHEY, SMNVEV (reference sequence). The CDR3 nucleotides are TGTGCCAGCAAAAGGGCTATGGGGTTTAACTATGGCTACACCTTC. Translating gives CASKRAMGFNYGYTF.

A few counts support this clonotype. The rearrangement uses TRBV20-1 and TRBJ2-3; D may be TRBD1 (5 bases). Germline V gene data show CDR1 as DFQATT and CDR2 as SNEGSKA (reference sequence). The CDR3 consists of 13 residues. Trimming cost V 0 bases and J 4 bases, with 8 bases left between them. Written as DNA, the CDR3 is TGCAGTGCTAGAGACAGGGCCGCAGATACGCAGTATTTT. Its protein product is CSARDRAADTQYF.

The CDR3 reads CASSFSSGAKNIQYF. Here the CDR3 DNA reads TGTGCCAGCAGCTTTAGTAGCGGGGCCAAAAACATTCAGTACTTC. The chain joins TRBV7-2 to TRBJ2-4; TRBD2 matches at 7 bases. Looked up from germline, CDR1 is SGHTA and CDR2 is FQGNSA. The CDR3 has 15 amino acids. The V gene end was trimmed by 3 bases and the J gene end by 1 base; junction bases not matched to a gene: 3.

V and J are TRBV3-1 and TRBJ2-4; 9 bases map to TRBD1. The J call is doubtful: the DNA matches TRBJ2-5 better. Germline CDR1 and CDR2: LGHDT and YNNKEL (reference sequence). The CDR3 spans 14 residues. CDR3 protein: CASSQTGGVETQYF. CDR3 bases: TGTGCCAGCAGCCAAACAGGGGGCGTCGAGACCCAGTACTTC.

This clonotype was seen only a few times. The rearrangement uses TRBV6-5 and TRBJ2-7; 10 bases map to TRBD2. The length of the CDR3 is 13 residues. Germline V lookup: CDR1 MNHEY, CDR2 SVGAGI. Germline trimming cut 2 bases from V and 5 bases from J; bases unmatched to any gene: 0. CDR3 sequence reads: CASSYGLADEQYF. As DNA, the CDR3 is TGTGCCAGCAGTTACGGACTAGCGGACGAGCAGTACTTC.

This chain joins TRBV27 and TRBJ1-2, with a tentative D call TRBD1 (6 bases). The V gene lost 4 bases and the J gene lost 7 bases, with 22 bases spanning the gap. Per germline, CDR1 MNHEY and CDR2 SMNVEV (reference sequence). CDR3 size: 16 residues. The CDR3 sequence is CASSSSPLSGVSGYTF. The CDR3 region has the DNA TGTGCCAGCAGTTCATCCCCACTCTCAGGGGTAAGTGGCTACACCTTC.